A selection of T cell receptor beta chains follows, all from one sample in a study of blood T cells in healthy people across ages. TCRdb independently ran MiXCR on the 5' RACE reads; one entry per CDR3 protein. This sample has hundreds of thousands of distinct CDR3 sequences; about 52% occur once, and the top ten carry under 35%. The sequenced sample consisted of blood. The receptors here all came from a woman aged 55 to 70 in good health. CDR3s include the opening cysteine and the closing phenylalanine or tryptophan. Fields, in order: V gene, D gene, clone size, J gene, CDR3 protein, CDR3 DNA. D genes are given only for firm matches. Only part of the rows carry a size: once, few, many, or a class if the clone is expanded.

V gene: TRBV6-1
D gene: .
clone size: .
J gene: TRBJ2-5
CDR3 protein: CASSDGGPTGRYF
CDR3 DNA: TGTGCCAGCAGTGATGGGGGTCCTACTGGGCGGTACTTC

V gene: TRBV6-6
D gene: .
clone size: few
J gene: TRBJ2-1
CDR3 protein: CASSSSEGLLHEQFF
CDR3 DNA: TGTGCCAGCAGTAGTAGCGAGGGGCTTCTCCATGAGCAGTTCTTC

V gene: TRBV5-1
D gene: TRBD1
clone size: few
J gene: TRBJ1-1
CDR3 protein: CASGTGAMNTEAFF
CDR3 DNA: TGCGCCAGCGGGACAGGGGCCATGAACACTGAAGCTTTCTTT

V gene: TRBV29-1
D gene: .
clone size: few
J gene: TRBJ2-6
CDR3 protein: CSVLAAGANVLTF
CDR3 DNA: TGCAGCGTTTTAGCGGCGGGGGCCAACGTCCTGACTTTC

V gene: TRBV29-1
D gene: TRBD1
clone size: few
J gene: TRBJ1-1
CDR3 protein: CSVDKTGFQAFF
CDR3 DNA: TGCAGCGTCGATAAGACAGGGTTTCAAGCTTTCTTT

V gene: TRBV7-2
D gene: .
clone size: few
J gene: TRBJ2-3
CDR3 protein: CASSLLGSAGGFTDTQYF
CDR3 DNA: TGTGCCAGCAGCTTACTTGGATCTGCGGGCGGTTTCACAGATACGCAGTATTTT

V gene: TRBV4-3
D gene: .
clone size: .
J gene: TRBJ2-5
CDR3 protein: CASSQELVGEETQYF
CDR3 DNA: TGCGCCAGCAGCCAAGAGCTAGTGGGGGAAGAGACCCAGTACTTC

V gene: TRBV15
D gene: .
clone size: .
J gene: TRBJ2-1
CDR3 protein: CATSPTHGLYRSAEQFF
CDR3 DNA: TGTGCCACCAGCCCAACCCACGGGTTATACAGGTCCGCTGAGCAGTTCTTC

V gene: TRBV18
D gene: TRBD1
clone size: .
J gene: TRBJ1-2
CDR3 protein: CASSTIGQGARGYTF
CDR3 DNA: TGTGCCAGCTCGACCATTGGACAGGGGGCACGCGGCTACACCTTC

V gene: TRBV12-3/TRBV12-4
D gene: TRBD2
clone size: .
J gene: TRBJ2-3
CDR3 protein: CTSSFPLAGFTDTQYF
CDR3 DNA: TGTACCAGTAGCTTCCCACTAGCGGGATTCACAGATACGCAGTATTTT

V gene: TRBV28
D gene: .
clone size: once
J gene: TRBJ1-2
CDR3 protein: CASTPGGRDYGYTF
CDR3 DNA: TGTGCCAGCACCCCGGGGGGGAGAGACTATGGCTACACCTTC

V gene: TRBV7-2
D gene: .
clone size: .
J gene: TRBJ2-1
CDR3 protein: CASSPFHNEQFF
CDR3 DNA: TGTGCCAGCAGCCCGTTCCACAATGAGCAGTTCTTC

V gene: TRBV7-2
D gene: .
clone size: .
J gene: TRBJ2-1
CDR3 protein: CASSPGSAYNEQFF
CDR3 DNA: TGTGCCAGCAGCCCGGGGTCAGCCTACAATGAGCAGTTCTTC

V gene: TRBV10-3
D gene: .
clone size: .
J gene: TRBJ1-2
CDR3 protein: CAIRPDNYGYTF
CDR3 DNA: TGTGCCATCCGCCCGGACAACTATGGCTACACCTTC

V gene: TRBV10-3
D gene: .
clone size: .
J gene: TRBJ2-6
CDR3 protein: CAISGGDSGANVLTF
CDR3 DNA: TGTGCCATCAGTGGTGGGGACTCTGGGGCCAACGTCCTGACTTTC

V gene: TRBV7-8
D gene: TRBD2
clone size: few
J gene: TRBJ2-2
CDR3 protein: CASSLVSGRAQIGELFF
CDR3 DNA: TGTGCCAGCAGCTTAGTCTCCGGGAGGGCCCAGATCGGGGAGCTGTTTTTT

V gene: TRBV5-1
D gene: .
clone size: few
J gene: TRBJ1-2
CDR3 protein: CASRPDGGNYGYTF
CDR3 DNA: TGCGCCAGCAGACCGGACGGGGGAAACTATGGCTACACCTTC

V gene: TRBV20-1
D gene: TRBD2
clone size: .
J gene: TRBJ2-1
CDR3 protein: CSARDLVAGDTRSYNEQFF
CDR3 DNA: TGCAGTGCTAGAGATCTGGTAGCGGGAGACACACGGTCCTACAATGAGCAGTTCTTC

V gene: TRBV6-1
D gene: .
clone size: .
J gene: TRBJ2-1
CDR3 protein: CASSELDFSYNEQFF
CDR3 DNA: TGTGCCAGCAGTGAATTGGATTTTTCCTACAATGAGCAGTTCTTC

V gene: TRBV12-3/TRBV12-4
D gene: .
clone size: .
J gene: TRBJ2-5
CDR3 protein: CASSLPEGGKETQYF
CDR3 DNA: TGTGCCAGCAGTTTGCCCGAGGGGGGAAAAGAGACCCAGTACTTC

V gene: TRBV5-6
D gene: TRBD1
clone size: .
J gene: TRBJ2-1
CDR3 protein: CASSPGQGEREQFF
CDR3 DNA: TGTGCCAGCAGCCCGGGACAGGGGGAACGTGAGCAGTTCTTC

V gene: TRBV24-1
D gene: TRBD2
clone size: few
J gene: TRBJ2-5
CDR3 protein: CATSDSSSGNNEQYF
CDR3 DNA: TGTGCCACCAGTGATTCCTCTAGCGGGAACAATGAGCAGTACTTC

V gene: TRBV5-6
D gene: TRBD2
clone size: few
J gene: TRBJ2-4
CDR3 protein: CASSFIAGGISKNIQYF
CDR3 DNA: TGTGCCAGCAGCTTTATAGCGGGAGGGATTTCCAAAAACATTCAGTACTTC

V gene: TRBV6-2/TRBV6-3
D gene: TRBD2
clone size: few
J gene: TRBJ2-7
CDR3 protein: CASSYGLAGQTYEQYF
CDR3 DNA: TGTGCCAGCAGTTACGGTCTAGCGGGGCAAACCTACGAGCAGTACTTC

V gene: TRBV7-2
D gene: TRBD2
clone size: .
J gene: TRBJ2-5
CDR3 protein: CASSWTSGRGKETQYF
CDR3 DNA: TGTGCCAGCAGTTGGACTAGCGGGAGGGGGAAAGAGACCCAGTACTTC

V gene: TRBV4-3
D gene: .
clone size: few
J gene: TRBJ1-6
CDR3 protein: CASSQGLGLPPLHF
CDR3 DNA: TGCGCCAGCAGCCAAGGGCTAGGGCTGCCACCCCTCCACTTT

V gene: TRBV5-6
D gene: TRBD2
clone size: few
J gene: TRBJ2-7
CDR3 protein: CASSLGASGSDEQYF
CDR3 DNA: TGTGCCAGCAGCTTGGGGGCTAGCGGGTCGGACGAGCAGTACTTC

V gene: TRBV20-1
D gene: .
clone size: few
J gene: TRBJ2-7
CDR3 protein: CSARDPTGPGAYEQYF
CDR3 DNA: TGCAGTGCTAGAGACCCTACAGGGCCTGGGGCCTACGAGCAGTACTTC

V gene: TRBV5-1
D gene: .
clone size: .
J gene: TRBJ2-1
CDR3 protein: CASSLGFNAEQFF
CDR3 DNA: TGCGCCAGCAGTTTAGGGTTCAATGCTGAGCAGTTCTTC

V gene: TRBV11-2
D gene: .
clone size: once
J gene: TRBJ2-3
CDR3 protein: CASSLGRAWDTQYF
CDR3 DNA: TGTGCCAGCAGCTTAGGTCGAGCCTGGGATACGCAGTATTTT

V gene: TRBV29-1
D gene: TRBD2
clone size: few
J gene: TRBJ2-3
CDR3 protein: CSVDAGGTDTQYF
CDR3 DNA: TGCAGCGTTGATGCGGGAGGGACAGATACGCAGTATTTT

V gene: TRBV20-1
D gene: TRBD2
clone size: .
J gene: TRBJ2-7
CDR3 protein: CSASPLTSGSYEQYF
CDR3 DNA: TGCAGTGCTTCTCCTCTGACTAGCGGAAGCTACGAGCAGTACTTC

V gene: TRBV28
D gene: .
clone size: .
J gene: TRBJ1-1
CDR3 protein: CASPPVGAMNTEAFF
CDR3 DNA: TGTGCCAGCCCCCCCGTGGGGGCCATGAACACTGAAGCTTTCTTT

V gene: TRBV6-5
D gene: .
clone size: .
J gene: TRBJ1-6
CDR3 protein: CASRQRKGSYNSPLHF
CDR3 DNA: TGTGCCAGCAGACAGCGAAAGGGCTCCTATAATTCACCCCTCCACTTT

V gene: TRBV3-1
D gene: .
clone size: .
J gene: TRBJ2-5
CDR3 protein: CASSQTQGAGETQYF
CDR3 DNA: TGTGCCAGCAGCCAAACTCAGGGCGCGGGAGAGACCCAGTACTTC

V gene: TRBV4-3
D gene: .
clone size: .
J gene: TRBJ1-4
CDR3 protein: CASSQSPGSTNEKLFF
CDR3 DNA: TGCGCCAGCAGCCAATCCCCAGGATCAACTAATGAAAAACTGTTTTTT

V gene: TRBV7-2
D gene: TRBD2
clone size: once
J gene: TRBJ2-7
CDR3 protein: CASSLIGLAYEQYF
CDR3 DNA: TGTGCCAGCAGCTTAATTGGACTAGCCTACGAGCAGTACTTC

V gene: TRBV7-2
D gene: .
clone size: .
J gene: TRBJ2-7
CDR3 protein: CASSTGPTSSYEQYF
CDR3 DNA: TGTGCCAGCAGCACCGGACCAACCAGCTCCTACGAGCAGTACTTC

V gene: TRBV27
D gene: .
clone size: .
J gene: TRBJ1-2
CDR3 protein: CASSLSGGTYGYTF
CDR3 DNA: TGTGCCAGCAGTTTATCAGGGGGGACCTATGGCTACACCTTC

V gene: TRBV29-1
D gene: .
clone size: .
J gene: TRBJ2-1
CDR3 protein: CSDRDGSADTQFF
CDR3 DNA: TGCAGCGATAGGGATGGGTCGGCAGATACGCAGTTCTTC

V gene: TRBV7-2
D gene: .
clone size: .
J gene: TRBJ2-7
CDR3 protein: CASSSRQAGEQYF
CDR3 DNA: TGTGCCAGCAGCTCCCGCCAAGCGGGCGAGCAGTACTTC

V gene: TRBV4-2
D gene: .
clone size: .
J gene: TRBJ2-7
CDR3 protein: CASSPDGPGEYEQYF
CDR3 DNA: TGTGCCAGCAGCCCAGACGGGCCGGGAGAGTACGAGCAGTACTTC

V gene: TRBV10-3
D gene: .
clone size: few
J gene: TRBJ2-7
CDR3 protein: CAIGAPGAYEQYF
CDR3 DNA: TGTGCCATCGGGGCCCCCGGGGCCTACGAGCAGTACTTC

V gene: TRBV7-2
D gene: TRBD1
clone size: few
J gene: TRBJ2-5
CDR3 protein: CASSQRTGGLQETQYF
CDR3 DNA: TGTGCCAGCAGCCAGAGGACAGGGGGCCTTCAAGAGACCCAGTACTTC

V gene: TRBV7-2
D gene: TRBD2
clone size: .
J gene: TRBJ2-5
CDR3 protein: CASSLGSGSGETQYF
CDR3 DNA: TGTGCCAGCAGCCTCGGAAGCGGGAGTGGGGAGACCCAGTACTTC

V gene: TRBV29-1
D gene: TRBD2
clone size: .
J gene: TRBJ2-1
CDR3 protein: CSVAGGGSSYNEQFF
CDR3 DNA: TGCAGCGTTGCTGGCGGGGGGAGCTCCTACAATGAGCAGTTCTTC

V gene: TRBV6-4
D gene: TRBD1
clone size: many
J gene: TRBJ2-1
CDR3 protein: CASSTGTGGSDEQFF
CDR3 DNA: TGTGCCAGCAGTACCGGGACAGGGGGCTCCGATGAGCAGTTCTTC

V gene: TRBV20-1
D gene: .
clone size: .
J gene: TRBJ2-7
CDR3 protein: CSFGRRAGRSYEQYF
CDR3 DNA: TGCAGCTTCGGACGTCGAGCGGGCCGCTCCTACGAGCAGTACTTC

V gene: TRBV11-2
D gene: .
clone size: .
J gene: TRBJ2-7
CDR3 protein: CASSPADSHYGYEQYF
CDR3 DNA: TGTGCCAGCAGTCCTGCGGACTCACACTACGGGTACGAGCAGTACTTC

V gene: TRBV29-1
D gene: .
clone size: .
J gene: TRBJ2-3
CDR3 protein: CSTRSGVSTDTQYF
CDR3 DNA: TGCAGCACCCGCTCGGGGGTGAGCACAGATACGCAGTATTTT

V gene: TRBV7-9
D gene: .
clone size: .
J gene: TRBJ2-3
CDR3 protein: CASITVGQNTDTQYF
CDR3 DNA: TGTGCCAGCATCACCGTAGGGCAAAACACAGATACGCAGTATTTT

V gene: TRBV3-1
D gene: .
clone size: few
J gene: TRBJ1-2
CDR3 protein: CASSHTPGAGANYGYTF
CDR3 DNA: TGTGCCAGCAGCCATACTCCTGGAGCGGGGGCTAACTATGGCTACACCTTC

V gene: TRBV10-3
D gene: TRBD2
clone size: few
J gene: TRBJ2-1
CDR3 protein: CAISGIAGVINLYNEQFF
CDR3 DNA: TGTGCCATCAGTGGAATAGCGGGAGTAATTAATCTTTACAATGAGCAGTTCTTC

V gene: TRBV5-1
D gene: .
clone size: .
J gene: TRBJ2-2
CDR3 protein: CASRIEVVLGELFF
CDR3 DNA: TGCGCCAGCCGTATCGAGGTCGTCCTCGGGGAGCTGTTTTTT